Each of the 20 T cell receptor beta chains below was sequenced from the same sample in a study of blood T cell repertoires in COVID-19. Sequencing used immunoSEQ multiplex PCR; TCRdb keeps in-frame clones, though not all of them. The repertoire consists of about 150,000 clones, with roughly 80% occurring once and the leading ten covering around 10%. The sequencing sample was made of peripheral blood. Receptors originate from an older woman with COVID-19, enrolled during active disease.

J is TRBJ1-5 and V is TRBV29-1, with a tentative D call TRBD1 (6 bases). The V gene lost 4 bases and the J gene lost 3 bases, with 10 bases spanning the gap. The CDR3 contains 13 residues. Germline-derived CDR1 and CDR2 are SQVTM and ANQGSEA. The CDR3 nucleotides read TGCAGCGTTGGGGGACAACTCAATCAGCCCCAGCATTTT. Translation gives CSVGGQLNQPQHF.

V gene TRBV11-1 combines with J gene TRBJ1-1; tentative D call: TRBD1 (5 bases). CDR1 and CDR2 (germline): SGHAT, FQDESV (reference sequence). The CDR3 is made up of 15 amino acids. V gave up 0 bases and J gave up 6 bases, with 14 bases separating them. For the CDR3, the DNA is TGTGCCAGCAGCTTAGCTCGGGGGAGTCGGGCTGAAGCTTTCTTT. It translates to CASSLARGSRAEAFF.

The CDR3 nucleotides read TGTGCCAGCAGCTTTTGGGGGGACCAAGAGACCCAGTACTTC. It is translated as CASSFWGDQETQYF. This sequence joins TRBV11-3 and TRBJ2-5; D is possibly TRBD2 (6 bases). Per the germline V gene, CDR1 is SGHNT and CDR2 is YENEEA. The ends were cut back, 3 bases at V and 0 bases at J, with 8 bases in the middle. This CDR3 contains 14 residues.

V usage is TRBV27 and J usage is TRBJ1-3, with a possible D match to TRBD1 (6 bases). This CDR3 is built from 15 residues. Trimming left V 3 bases short and J 4 bases short, with 13 bases between. Germline-derived CDR1 and CDR2 are MNHEY and SMNVEV (reference sequence). For the CDR3, the DNA is TGTGCCAGCAGTTTTGCCCAGGGGCACGGAAACACCATATATTTT. This encodes CASSFAQGHGNTIYF.

This sequence joins TRBV9 and TRBJ2-1; TRBD2 aligns across 7 bases. There are 17 residues in the CDR3. Losses at the gene ends were 0 bases for V and 5 bases for J; bases not matched to a gene: 11. Per germline, CDR1 SGDLS and CDR2 YYNGEE. CDR3 protein: CASSVDPGGTTNNEQFF. CDR3 in DNA: TGTGCCAGCAGCGTAGATCCCGGCGGGACTACAAACAATGAGCAGTTCTTC.

The genes are TRBV19 and TRBJ1-3, with D unclear. Germline CDR1 LNHDA, CDR2 SQIVND (reference sequence). The CDR3 consists of 14 residues. V was shortened by 9 bases and J by 5 bases, with 17 bases between the two germline ends. The CDR3 DNA reads TGTGCCAGCAGAAGTCCGGGATTACGAAACACCATATATTTT. Translation gives CASRSPGLRNTIYF.

The V gene is TRBV7-3, the J gene TRBJ1-2, with TRBD1 identical over 7 bases. With 1 base clipped from V and 2 bases from J, the junction kept 13 bases outside the gene matches. Per the germline V gene, CDR1 is SGHTA and CDR2 is FQGTGA. This CDR3 contains 18 residues. Here the CDR3 reads CASSLSPGLDRTNYGYTF. In DNA, the CDR3 is TGTGCCAGCAGCTTAAGCCCGGGGTTGGACAGGACCAACTATGGCTACACCTTC.

This clone occurred once. This chain joins TRBV11-2 and TRBJ1-1; 7 bases fit TRBD1. V gave up 2 bases and J gave up 4 bases; unmatched junction bases: 4. The CDR3 is made up of 14 amino acids. In germline, CDR1 is SGHAT, CDR2 FQNNGV. CDR3 in amino acids: CASSLRGRSTEAFF. In DNA, the CDR3 is TGTGCCAGCAGCTTAAGGGGGCGCAGCACTGAAGCTTTCTTT. The full variable domain, rest sourced from reference TRBV11-2 and TRBJ1-1, is EAGVAQSPRYKIIEKRQSVAFWCNPISGHATLYWYQQILGQGPKLLIQFQNNGVVDDSQLPKDRFSAERLKGVDSTLKIQPAKLEDSAVYLCASSLRGRSTEAFFGQGTRLTVV.

The rearrangement links TRBV6-6 to TRBJ1-2; the D is unclear. V was pared by 4 bases and J by 4 bases, with 13 bases between. This CDR3 is 14 amino acids long. Germline lookup yields CDR1 MNHNY and CDR2 SVGAGI (reference sequence). CDR3 residues: CASSFESGSYGYTF. The CDR3 DNA reads TGTGCCAGCAGTTTTGAATCGGGGTCCTATGGCTACACCTTC.

J is TRBJ1-3 and V is TRBV3-1 (or the pseudogene TRBV3-2), with a weak D call TRBD1 (5 bases). Trimming cost V 1 base and J 4 bases, with 14 bases left between them. Germline V gene lookup returns CDR1 LGHDT and CDR2 YNNKEL (reference sequence). The CDR3 consists of 16 residues. The CDR3 DNA reads TGTGCCAGCAGCCAAGGTTCCGACTGGGGCGGAAACACCATATATTTT. Residues: CASSQGSDWGGNTIYF.

The chain links TRBV7-2 to TRBJ1-1, with D hard to call. Germline assignment: CDR1 SGHTA and CDR2 FQGNSA. This CDR3 has 14 amino acids. V was clipped by 3 bases and J by 0 bases, with 8 bases between them. The CDR3 protein is CASSFSSMNTEAFF. The CDR3 coding sequence is TGTGCCAGCAGCTTCTCTAGTATGAACACTGAAGCTTTCTTT. Based on the CDR3 plus reference TRBV7-2 and TRBJ1-1, the full variable domain is GAGVSQSPSNKVTEKGKDVELRCDPISGHTALYWYRQSLGQGLEFLIYFQGNSAPDKSGLPSDRFSAERTGGSVSTLTIQRTQQEDSAVYLCASSFSSMNTEAFFGQGTRLTVV.

The table lists this clone with a few counts. This chain joins TRBV19 and TRBJ1-5; TRBD1 is a possible D gene (5 bases). V lost 7 bases and J 3 bases, leaving 16 bases between the germline ends. This CDR3 is built from 15 residues. Germline lookup yields CDR1 LNHDA and CDR2 SQIVND (reference sequence). CDR3 in DNA: TGTGCCAGTATAGGAGGGCAGGGTTACAATCAGCCCCAGCATTTT. Translating gives CASIGGQGYNQPQHF. Variable domain in full (rest from reference TRBV19 and TRBJ1-5): DGGITQSPKYLFRKEGQNVTLSCEQNLNHDAMYWYRQDPGQGLRLIYYSQIVNDFQKGDIAEGYSVSREKKESFPLTVTSAQKNPTAFYLCASIGGQGYNQPQHFGDGTRLSIL.

V and J are TRBV19 and TRBJ1-2; no definite D call. The CDR3 has 11 amino acids. CDR1 and CDR2 from the germline V gene are LNHDA and SQIVND (reference sequence). V lost 6 bases, J lost 9 bases, and 11 bases lay in between. CDR3 in amino acids: CASRLTSSYTF. The CDR3 DNA reads as TGTGCCAGTAGACTAACGTCGAGCTACACCTTC.

This clone was observed once. This may be a read error, as it is one base from a much larger clone. V is TRBV11-3 and J is TRBJ2-5; 7 positions agree with TRBD1. Germline CDR1 reads SGHNT; CDR2 reads YENEEA. The V and J ends lost 3 bases and 5 bases, in that order; junction bases with no gene match: 0. The CDR3 loop spans 12 amino acids. The CDR3 protein is CASSFRGETQYF. The CDR3 nucleotides are TGTGCCAGCAGCTTCAGGGGGGAGACCCAGTACTTC.

This chain joins TRBV7-3 and TRBJ2-5, with D possibly matching TRBD2 (6 bases). This CDR3 contains 13 residues. V lost 2 bases and J 4 bases, leaving 8 bases between the germline ends. Germline V gives CDR1 SGHTA, CDR2 FQGTGA. The CDR3 coding sequence is TGTGCCAGCAGCTTAGCGGGAATAGAGACCCAGTACTTC. As protein: CASSLAGIETQYF.

This clone was observed a handful of times. The rearrangement joins TRBV7-8 to TRBJ2-5; 8 bases are a match to TRBD2. The V gene's germline CDR1 is SGHVS and CDR2 FQNEAQ. The CDR3 has 14 residues. V trimming: 5 bases; J trimming: 5 bases; junction bases outside the gene matches: 7. The CDR3 region has the DNA TGTGCCAGCAGCCCTGCGGGGGGTTTGGAGACCCAGTACTTC. Translated: CASSPAGGLETQYF.

This CDR3 is CASSSQGYTF. The CDR3 DNA is TGTGCCAGCAGCTCCCAGGGCTACACCTTC. The chain joins TRBV5-4 to TRBJ1-2; D not certain. Trimming left V 3 bases short and J 8 bases short, with 5 bases between. Germline values: CDR1 SGHNT, CDR2 YYREEE (reference sequence). The CDR3 spans 10 residues. Drawing the rest from reference TRBV5-4 and TRBJ1-2, the complete variable domain is ETGVTQSPTHLIKTRGQQVTLRCSSQSGHNTVSWYQQALGQGPQFIFQYYREEENGRGNFPPRFSGLQFPNYSSELNVNALELDDSALYLCASSSQGYTFGSGTRLTVV.

The chain couples TRBV12-5 to TRBJ1-5; 10 bases agree with TRBD1. Germline V CDR1 and CDR2: LGHNT, FRNRAP. CDR3 length: 15 residues. The trim removed 5 bases at V and 4 bases at J, leaving 5 bases unmatched. The CDR3 coding sequence is TGTGCTAGTGGTAGGACAGGGGGAGGAAATCAGCCCCAGCATTTT. Translated, it gives CASGRTGGGNQPQHF.

The V gene is TRBV5-1, the J gene TRBJ2-1, with 10 bases that match TRBD2. Germline loops: CDR1 SGHRS, CDR2 YFSETQ. The CDR3 runs to 18 residues. Trimming at V came to 1 base and at J to 3 bases, leaving 10 bases not matched to a gene. The chain's CDR3 is CASSLPKGTSEYYNEQFF. In DNA, the CDR3 is TGCGCCAGCAGCTTGCCTAAGGGGACTAGCGAATACTACAATGAGCAGTTCTTC. Full variable domain (remainder filled in from reference TRBV5-1 and TRBJ2-1): KAGVTQTPRYLIKTRGQQVTLSCSPISGHRSVSWYQQTPGQGLQFLFEYFSETQRNKGNFPGRFSGRQFSNSRSEMNVSTLELGDSALYLCASSLPKGTSEYYNEQFFGPGTRLTVL.

This clone has a single count. The chain carries TRBV6-5 and TRBJ2-1, with 8 bases fitting TRBD2. The CDR3 covers 15 residues. The V and J ends lost 5 bases and 4 bases, in that order; junction bases with no gene match: 7. Germline assignment: CDR1 MNHEY and CDR2 SVGAGI. This CDR3 is CASSISGTSYNEQFF. CDR3 nucleotides: TGTGCCAGCAGTATTTCCGGGACTAGTTACAATGAGCAGTTCTTC.